These 30 T cell receptor beta chains share one sample of origin, sequenced in a study of control samples from healthy donors and cancer patients. Assay used: immunoSEQ multiplex PCR; TCRdb lists only in-frame clones, some missing. The repertoire includes approximately 100,000 clones, 85% to 90% of them detected once, and approximately 2.1% sits in the top ten. Sequenced material: blood. These receptors were collected from a woman aged 40 to 50 in good health.

CDR3: CASGGIAGLQETQYF. The CDR3 coding sequence is TGTGCCAGTGGCGGAATAGCGGGGTTACAAGAGACCCAGTACTTC. The genes are TRBV19 and TRBJ2-5; 8 nucleotides agree with TRBD2. V lost 8 bases and J lost 2; bases outside the gene matches: 10. The germline V gene has CDR1 LNHDA and CDR2 SQIVND (reference sequence). CDR3 length: 15 amino acids. Full variable domain (missing parts from reference TRBV19 and TRBJ2-5): DGGITQSPKYLFRKEGQNVTLSCEQNLNHDAMYWYRQDPGQGLRLIYYSQIVNDFQKGDIAEGYSVSREKKESFPLTVTSAQKNPTAFYLCASGGIAGLQETQYFGPGTRLLVL.

The genes are TRBV6-6 and TRBJ1-1, with D unresolved. Germline V lookup: CDR1 MNHNY, CDR2 SVGAGI (reference sequence). CDR3 size: 12 residues. V was clipped by 3 bases and J by 1 base, with 3 bases between them. The CDR3 coding sequence is TGTGCCAGCAGTTATAAGAACACTGAAGCTTTCTTT. Protein sequence: CASSYKNTEAFF.

The chain carries TRBV11-3 and TRBJ2-5, with 7 bases lining up with TRBD2. CDR3 length equals 16 residues. After removal of 5 bases from V and 0 bases from J, the junction contained 9 bases not matched to a gene. Germline CDR1 reads SGHNT; CDR2 reads YENEEA. CDR3 sequence reads: CASSPPYGGDQETQYF. The DNA for the CDR3 is TGTGCCAGCAGCCCCCCCTATGGGGGGGACCAAGAGACCCAGTACTTC. Looking up the rest from reference TRBV11-3 and TRBJ2-5 gives the full variable domain: EAGVVQSPRYKIIEKKQPVAFWCNPISGHNTLYWYLQNLGQGPELLIRYENEEAVDDSQLPKDRFSAERLKGVDSTLKIQPAELGDSAVYLCASSPPYGGDQETQYFGPGTRLLVL.

This rearrangement joins TRBV15 to TRBJ1-2; unclear D gene. The germline CDR1 and CDR2 sequences are LNHNV and YYDKDF (reference sequence). The CDR3 length is 16 residues. V was cut by 0 bases and J by 0 bases, with 11 bases left in between. CDR3 nucleotide sequence: TGTGCCACCAGCAGAGATTTGAGTCGAACTAACTATGGCTACACCTTC. Translating it yields CATSRDLSRTNYGYTF.

This sequence joins TRBV19 and TRBJ1-6; TRBD1 is a possible D gene (6 bases). Trimming pared 8 bases from V and 7 bases from J, leaving 12 bases between. The CDR3 is 13 amino acids. Germline loops: CDR1 LNHDA, CDR2 SQIVND (reference sequence). CDR3 nucleotides: TGTGCCAGTCGGGGGCGGTCGAATTCACCCCTCCACTTT. Translating gives CASRGRSNSPLHF.

This chain links TRBV7-6 with TRBJ1-1; tentative D call: TRBD1 (6 bases). V was shortened by 5 bases and J by 4 bases, with 11 bases between the two germline ends. The CDR3 consists of 13 residues. Germline-derived CDR1 and CDR2 are SGHVS and FNYEAQ. CDR3: CASSRVGGTEAFF. The CDR3 DNA reads as TGTGCCAGCAGCAGGGTAGGGGGCACTGAAGCTTTCTTT.

The rearrangement joins TRBV7-3 to TRBJ2-3; 7 positions agree with TRBD1. CDR3 size: 14 residues. V was clipped by 5 bases and J by 1 base; unmatched bases: 3. Germline V gene data show CDR1 as SGHTA and CDR2 as FQGTGA. Here the CDR3 DNA reads TGTGCCAGCAGCCGACAGGGTCGCACAGATACGCAGTATTTT. Protein: CASSRQGRTDTQYF.

This clone was seen once. The chain is built from TRBV19 and TRBJ1-2; the match to TRBD1 covers 11 bases. V dropped 4 bases and J dropped 8; count of bases not matched to a gene: 15. This CDR3 has 17 residues. Per the germline V gene, CDR1 is LNHDA and CDR2 is SQIVND (reference sequence). The CDR3 nucleotides are TGTGCCAGTAGTAGAAAGGACAGGGGGCGCAGGACGGAAGGCTACACCTTC. Translating it yields CASSRKDRGRRTEGYTF.

This clone was picked up a small number of times. The J gene is TRBJ2-2, the V gene TRBV29-1; D uncertain. Germline-derived CDR1 and CDR2 are SQVTM and ANQGSEA. Between the trimmed V and J ends, which lost 6 bases and 6 bases, there was a span of 8 bases. The CDR3 runs to 11 residues. CDR3 bases: TGCAGCGTCCCTATGTCCGGGGAGCTGTTTTTT. Translation: CSVPMSGELFF.

This clone was seen only a few times. The chain is built from TRBV19 and TRBJ1-4, with TRBD1 as a possible D gene (6 bases). V was clipped by 7 bases and J by 5 bases, with 14 bases between them. The germline V gene has CDR1 LNHDA and CDR2 SQIVND (reference sequence). The CDR3 extends over 14 amino acids. The CDR3 sequence: CASTQGTSNEKLFF. DNA for the CDR3: TGTGCCAGTACCCAGGGGACCTCAAATGAAAAACTGTTTTTT.

The chain joins TRBV18 to TRBJ2-1; D is unclear. The CDR3 runs to 14 residues. V gave up 3 bases and J gave up 8 bases, with 14 bases separating them. Germline loops: CDR1 KGHSH, CDR2 LQKENI. The CDR3 DNA follows: TGTGCCAGCTCACCGTTCGGTTCCTCGGATGAGCAGTTCTTC. It translates to CASSPFGSSDEQFF.

The chain combines TRBV4-3 with TRBJ2-3; 8 bases agree with TRBD2. CDR1 is LGHNA, CDR2 YSLEER, per germline. J lost 1 base, V lost 0 bases, and 6 bases had no gene match. CDR3 length equals 17 residues. The CDR3 DNA reads as TGCGCCAGCAGCCAAGACGACGCGGGGGGAGGCACAGATACGCAGTATTTT. It is translated as CASSQDDAGGGTDTQYF.

This clone was counted only a few times. The chain uses TRBV10-3 and TRBJ1-2, with D maybe TRBD1 (6 bases). The CDR3 loop spans 15 amino acids. Trimming cost V 0 bases and J 6 bases, with 14 bases left between them. The V gene's germline CDR1 is ENHRY and CDR2 SYGVKD. CDR3 residues: CAISESIARGHGYTF. CDR3 nucleotide sequence: TGTGCCATCAGTGAGTCTATCGCCAGGGGACATGGCTACACCTTC.

The chain joins TRBV27 to TRBJ1-2; 7 positions agree with TRBD1. The CDR3 consists of 15 residues. Germline loops: CDR1 MNHEY, CDR2 SMNVEV (reference sequence). Trimming took 1 base from V and 4 from J; bases not matched to a gene: 6. The CDR3 region has the DNA TGTGCCAGCAGTTTATACCCAGGGGGGAGCTATGGCTACACCTTC. It specifies CASSLYPGGSYGYTF.

This chain joins TRBV9 and TRBJ2-3; 12 bases agree with TRBD2. The CDR3 spans 17 residues. The germline gives CDR1 SGDLS, CDR2 YYNGEE. The J segment lost 3 bases and the V segment lost 5 bases, leaving 10 bases of the junction unmatched. The CDR3 is CASSSSGGARGTDTQYF. The CDR3 DNA reads TGTGCCAGCAGTTCTAGCGGGGGGGCGCGTGGTACAGATACGCAGTATTTT.

The J gene is TRBJ1-5, the V gene TRBV2; D is undetermined. This CDR3 has 14 residues. The germline V gene encodes CDR1 SNHLY and CDR2 FYNNEI. V lost 3 bases to trimming and J lost 2 bases, with 8 bases between them. This CDR3 is CASSDFQGNQPQHF. The CDR3 DNA is TGTGCCAGCAGTGATTTCCAAGGCAATCAGCCCCAGCATTTT.

To note about this clone: This clone may be a read error of a much larger clone one base away. The J gene is TRBJ2-6, the V gene TRBV11-1; D is possibly TRBD1 or TRBD2 (5 bases each). The CDR3 consists of 15 residues. The germline V and J ends were trimmed by 3 bases and 0 bases, with 6 bases remaining between them. Germline V gene data show CDR1 as SGHAT and CDR2 as FQDESV (reference sequence). The CDR3 coding sequence is TGTGCCAGCAGCTTTGGGGGCTCTGGGGCCAACGTCCTGACTTTC. It codes for CASSFGGSGANVLTF.

The J gene is TRBJ2-3, the V gene TRBV6-2 or TRBV6-3, with 7 bases identical to TRBD2. The J segment lost 1 base and the V segment lost 2 bases, leaving 3 bases of the junction unmatched. The CDR3 is made up of 15 amino acids. Germline V lookup: CDR1 MNHEY, CDR2 SVGEGT. The CDR3 protein is CASSYIAGGTDTQYF. In DNA form, the CDR3 reads TGTGCCAGCAGTTACATTGCGGGGGGCACAGATACGCAGTATTTT.

The chain has TRBV18 and TRBJ2-3, with D possibly being TRBD2 (5 bases). The CDR3 runs 15 residues. Germline assignment: CDR1 KGHSH and CDR2 LQKENI. Trimming stripped 1 base from V and 0 bases from J, with 8 bases between. The CDR3 sequence is CASSPRRTSTDTQYF. As DNA, the CDR3 is TGTGCCAGCTCACCACGCCGGACTAGCACAGATACGCAGTATTTT. Supplemented by reference TRBV18 and TRBJ2-3, the full variable domain reads NAGVMQNPRHLVRRRGQEARLRCSPMKGHSHVYWYRQLPEEGLKFMVYLQKENIIDESGMPKERFSAEFPKEGPSILRIQQVVRGDSAAYFCASSPRRTSTDTQYFGPGTRLTVL.

The genes are TRBV4-3 and TRBJ2-5; D uncertain. CDR3 length: 13 amino acids. CDR1 is LGHNA and CDR2 is YSLEER in the germline V gene. The ends were cut back, 1 base at V and 5 bases at J, with 8 bases in the middle. CDR3 DNA: TGCGCCAGCAGCCAAGGGTTGTGGGAGACCCAGTACTTC. Protein: CASSQGLWETQYF.

The chain joins TRBV11-3 to TRBJ2-7, with TRBD2 as a possible D gene (6 bases). This CDR3 region has 13 residues. Germline-derived CDR1 and CDR2 are SGHNT and YENEEA. V lost 8 bases to trimming and J lost 3 bases, with 14 bases between them. CDR3 sequence (DNA): TGTGCCAGCGCCGGACGGGAGAGCTACGAGCAGTACTTC. Translating gives CASAGRESYEQYF.

Note on this clone: Relative to the germline gene, one junction end is altered; a read error may explain this. The gene calls are TRBV11-3 and TRBJ2-7, with D hard to call. The CDR3 runs 12 residues. Germline V gene sequence: CDR1 SGHNT, CDR2 YENEEA. The CDR3 nucleotides are TGTGCCAGCAGCCCGCACTCCGACGAGCAGTACTTC. Translating it yields CASSPHSDEQYF.

This rearrangement joins TRBV5-4 to TRBJ2-3, with D uncertain. The CDR3 extends over 14 amino acids. V was shortened by 4 bases and J by 1 base, with 10 bases between the two germline ends. Germline V gene data show CDR1 as SGHNT and CDR2 as YYREEE (reference sequence). This CDR3 is CASSLREGTDTQYF. DNA of the CDR3: TGTGCCAGCAGCCTTAGAGAGGGCACAGATACGCAGTATTTT.

V is TRBV6-1 and J is TRBJ2-1, with D tentatively TRBD2 (5 bases). V lost 1 base to trimming and J lost 0 bases, with 10 bases between them. Germline V CDR1 and CDR2: MNHNS, SASEGT. The CDR3 consists of 16 residues. The CDR3 region is CASSEGTLSSYNEQFF. The CDR3, as DNA: TGTGCCAGCAGTGAAGGGACTCTCAGCTCCTACAATGAGCAGTTCTTC.

V is TRBV2 and J is TRBJ2-3, with TRBD2 identical over 8 bases. Germline V gene sequence: CDR1 SNHLY, CDR2 FYNNEI. The CDR3 length is 12 residues. Trimming removed 11 bases from V and 5 bases from J; junction bases left unmatched: 6. This CDR3 reads CAGGTRRDTQYF. The DNA of the CDR3 is TGTGCCGGTGGGACTAGGCGAGATACGCAGTATTTT. Using reference TRBV2 and TRBJ2-3 for the parts outside the CDR3, the full variable domain is EPEVTQTPSHQVTQMGQEVILRCVPISNHLYFYWYRQILGQKVEFLVSFYNNEISEKSEIFDDQFSVERPDGSNFTLKIRSTKLEDSAMYFCAGGTRRDTQYFGPGTRLTVL.

This clone was counted only a few times. The chain has TRBV6-2 or TRBV6-3 and TRBJ2-7; D is unresolved. Germline values: CDR1 MNHEY, CDR2 SVGEGT. The ends were cut back, 6 bases at V and 3 bases at J, with 24 bases in the middle. The CDR3 runs to 17 residues. CDR3 sequence reads: CASSELNMGIPLYEQYF. The CDR3 DNA reads as TGTGCCAGCAGCGAGCTCAACATGGGGATTCCTCTCTACGAGCAGTACTTC.

The rearrangement links TRBV24-1 to TRBJ2-2; TRBD1 agrees at 8 bases. CDR3 size: 15 residues. The ends lost 4 bases at V and 5 bases at J; junction bases unmatched: 5. CDR1 is KGHDR and CDR2 is SFDVKD in the germline V gene. CDR3 nucleotide sequence: TGTGCCACCAGTGACGGGACAGGTAAAACCGGGGAGCTGTTTTTT. It yields the protein CATSDGTGKTGELFF.

The genes are TRBV19 and TRBJ1-2, with D perhaps TRBD1 (6 bases). The CDR3 has 15 residues. In germline, CDR1 is LNHDA, CDR2 SQIVND (reference sequence). The V and J ends lost 6 bases and 1 base respectively, with 15 bases between them. The CDR3 loop is CASRPRGTNNYGYTF. The CDR3 DNA reads as TGTGCCAGTAGACCCCGAGGGACAAATAACTATGGCTACACCTTC.

The chain's CDR3 is CASSFTGGYGYTF. CDR3 nucleotides: TGTGCCAGCAGTTTTACAGGGGGGTATGGCTACACCTTC. The chain recombines TRBV27 with TRBJ1-2; 8 bases line up with TRBD1. V dropped 3 bases and J dropped 5; count of bases not matched to a gene: 2. Germline CDR1 reads MNHEY; CDR2 reads SMNVEV (reference sequence). The CDR3 consists of 13 residues.

V and J are TRBV7-2 and TRBJ2-7; 8 nucleotides line up with TRBD1. This CDR3 comprises 15 residues. CDR1 and CDR2 (germline): SGHTA, FQGNSA. V was clipped by 3 bases and J by 3 bases; unmatched bases: 7. The CDR3 bases are TGTGCCAGCAGCTTTGGACAGGGAGTAGGCTACGAGCAGTACTTC. It specifies CASSFGQGVGYEQYF.